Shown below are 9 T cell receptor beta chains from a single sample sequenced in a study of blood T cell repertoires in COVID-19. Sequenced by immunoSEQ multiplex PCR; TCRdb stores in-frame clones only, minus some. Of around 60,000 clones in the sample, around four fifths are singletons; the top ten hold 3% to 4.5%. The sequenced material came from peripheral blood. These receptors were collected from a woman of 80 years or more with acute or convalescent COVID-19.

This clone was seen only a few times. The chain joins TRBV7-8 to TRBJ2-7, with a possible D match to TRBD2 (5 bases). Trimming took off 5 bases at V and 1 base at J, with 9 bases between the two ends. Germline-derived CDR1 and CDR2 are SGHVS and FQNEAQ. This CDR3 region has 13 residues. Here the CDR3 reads CASSPGLSYEQYF. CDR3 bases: TGTGCCAGCAGCCCTGGACTTTCCTACGAGCAGTACTTC.

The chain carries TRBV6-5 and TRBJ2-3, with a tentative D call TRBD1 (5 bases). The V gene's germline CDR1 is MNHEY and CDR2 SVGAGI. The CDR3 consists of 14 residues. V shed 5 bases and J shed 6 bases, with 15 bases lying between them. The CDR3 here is CASSTLLPGDTQYF. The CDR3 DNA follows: TGTGCCAGCAGTACCCTCCTACCAGGGGATACGCAGTATTTT.

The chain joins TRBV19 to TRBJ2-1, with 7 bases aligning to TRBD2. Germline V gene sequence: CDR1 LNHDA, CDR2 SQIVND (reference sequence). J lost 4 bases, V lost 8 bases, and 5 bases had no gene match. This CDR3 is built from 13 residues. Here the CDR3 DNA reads TGTGCCAGTCGATATAGCGGGTACAATGAGCAGTTCTTC. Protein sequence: CASRYSGYNEQFF.

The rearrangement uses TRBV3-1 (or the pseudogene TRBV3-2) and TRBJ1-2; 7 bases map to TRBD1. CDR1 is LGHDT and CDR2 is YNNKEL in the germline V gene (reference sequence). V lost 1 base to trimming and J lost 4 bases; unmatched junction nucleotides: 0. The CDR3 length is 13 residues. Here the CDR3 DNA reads TGTGCCAGCAGCCAAGGACAGGGCTATGGCTACACCTTC. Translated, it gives CASSQGQGYGYTF.

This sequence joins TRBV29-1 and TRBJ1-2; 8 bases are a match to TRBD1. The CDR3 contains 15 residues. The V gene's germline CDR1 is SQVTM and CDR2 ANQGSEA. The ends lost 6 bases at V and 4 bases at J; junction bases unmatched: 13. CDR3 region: CSVRDSGQAPYGYTF. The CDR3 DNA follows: TGCAGCGTACGTGACTCGGGACAGGCCCCCTATGGCTACACCTTC. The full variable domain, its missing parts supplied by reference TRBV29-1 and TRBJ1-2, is SAVISQKPSRDICQRGTSLTIQCQVDSQVTMMFWYRQQPGQSLTLIATANQGSEATYESGFVIDKFPISRPNLTFSTLTVSNMSPEDSSIYLCSVRDSGQAPYGYTFGSGTRLTVV.

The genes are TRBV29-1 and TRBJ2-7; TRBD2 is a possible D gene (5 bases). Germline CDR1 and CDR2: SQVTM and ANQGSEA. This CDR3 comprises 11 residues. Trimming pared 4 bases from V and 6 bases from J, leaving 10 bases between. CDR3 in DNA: TGCAGCGTTGCCCGAGGGTTCGAGCAGTACTTC. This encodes CSVARGFEQYF.

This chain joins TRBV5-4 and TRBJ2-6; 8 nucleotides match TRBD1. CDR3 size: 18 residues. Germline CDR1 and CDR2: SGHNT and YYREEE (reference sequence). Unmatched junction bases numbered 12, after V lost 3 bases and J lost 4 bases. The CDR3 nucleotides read TGTGCCAGCAGCTCTCGTCCCGGGACAGGAACCGGGGCCAACGTCCTGACTTTC. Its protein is CASSSRPGTGTGANVLTF.

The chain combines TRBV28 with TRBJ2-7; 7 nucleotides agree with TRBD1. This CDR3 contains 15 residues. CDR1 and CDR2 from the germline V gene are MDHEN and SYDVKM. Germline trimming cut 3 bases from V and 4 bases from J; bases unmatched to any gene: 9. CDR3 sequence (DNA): TGTGCCAGCAGTTTCCAGGAACAGGGGTATTACGAGCAGTACTTC. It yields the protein CASSFQEQGYYEQYF.

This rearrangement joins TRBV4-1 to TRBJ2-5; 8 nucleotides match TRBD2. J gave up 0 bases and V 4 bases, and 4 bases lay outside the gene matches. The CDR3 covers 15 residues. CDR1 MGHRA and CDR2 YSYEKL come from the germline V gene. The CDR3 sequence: CASSLGGGYQETQYF. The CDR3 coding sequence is TGCGCCAGCAGCCTCGGCGGGGGGTACCAAGAGACCCAGTACTTC.